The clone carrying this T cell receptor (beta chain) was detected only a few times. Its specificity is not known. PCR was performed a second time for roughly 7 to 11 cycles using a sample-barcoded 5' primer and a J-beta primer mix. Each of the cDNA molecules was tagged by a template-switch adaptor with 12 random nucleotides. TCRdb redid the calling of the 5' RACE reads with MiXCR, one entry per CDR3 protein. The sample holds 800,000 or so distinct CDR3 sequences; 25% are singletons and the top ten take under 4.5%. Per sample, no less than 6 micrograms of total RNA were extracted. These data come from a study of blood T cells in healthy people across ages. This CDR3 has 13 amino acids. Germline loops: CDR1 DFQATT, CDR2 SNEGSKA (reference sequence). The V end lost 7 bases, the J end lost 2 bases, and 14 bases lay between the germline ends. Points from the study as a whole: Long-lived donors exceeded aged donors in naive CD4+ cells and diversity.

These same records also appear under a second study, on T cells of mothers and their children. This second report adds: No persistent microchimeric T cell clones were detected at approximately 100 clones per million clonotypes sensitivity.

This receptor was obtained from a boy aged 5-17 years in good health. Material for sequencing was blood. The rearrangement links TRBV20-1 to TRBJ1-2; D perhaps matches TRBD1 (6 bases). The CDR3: CSGWGAANYGYTF. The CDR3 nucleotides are TGCAGTGGCTGGGGGGCTGCCAACTATGGCTACACCTTC.